This entry lists 10 T cell receptor beta chains sequenced from one sample in a study of OX40 agonist ivuxolimab in advanced cancers. This table comes from immunoSEQ multiplex PCR, and its TCRdb copy is limited to in-frame clones, with some not included. The table lists approximately 81,000 clones, about 88% of them singletons. The sequencing used CD4+ or CD8+ T cells sorted from blood, collected in a trial of the OX40 agonist ivuxolimab. These TCRs come from an adult with an advanced solid tumor such as melanoma, head and neck, liver or kidney cancer.

The chain employs TRBV6-5 and TRBJ2-3; 14 nucleotides align to TRBD2. The CDR3 loop spans 15 amino acids. The junction had 7 bases not matched to a gene; V was cut back by 7 bases and J by 7 bases. Germline lookup yields CDR1 MNHEY and CDR2 SVGAGI. The DNA of the CDR3 is TGTGCCAGCACCCCGGGACTAGCGGGAGATTATACGCAGTATTTT. Translated: CASTPGLAGDYTQYF.

The chain uses TRBV27 and TRBJ2-5; perhaps D is TRBD1 or TRBD2 (5 bases each). The CDR3 has 14 residues. Between the trimmed V and J ends, which lost 1 base and 4 bases, there was a span of 10 bases. In germline, CDR1 is MNHEY, CDR2 SMNVEV (reference sequence). The CDR3 sequence: CASSLWGFGETQYF. In DNA, the CDR3 is TGTGCCAGCAGTTTATGGGGGTTCGGAGAGACCCAGTACTTC.

V gene TRBV15 combines with J gene TRBJ2-1, with 10 positions matching TRBD2. Germline lookup yields CDR1 LNHNV and CDR2 YYDKDF (reference sequence). V was pared by 4 bases and J by 0 bases, with 21 bases of the junction left unmatched. The CDR3 sequence is 22 residues long. The CDR3 loop reads CATSTFGLAVTMPNSSYNEQFF. The DNA for the CDR3 is TGTGCCACCAGCACCTTCGGACTAGCGGTTACGATGCCTAACAGCTCCTACAATGAGCAGTTCTTC.

The rearrangement joins TRBV19 to TRBJ2-7; 9 positions agree with TRBD1. The V and J ends lost 5 bases and 5 bases, in that order; junction bases with no gene match: 10. Germline values: CDR1 LNHDA, CDR2 SQIVND (reference sequence). This CDR3 comprises 15 residues. The CDR3 region is CASSLAGTGFNEQYF. The CDR3 DNA follows: TGTGCCAGTAGTCTCGCCGGGACAGGGTTTAACGAGCAGTACTTC.

The V and J genes are TRBV9 and TRBJ2-3; TRBD2 agrees at 12 bases. From germline, CDR1 is SGDLS and CDR2 YYNGEE. The CDR3 loop spans 15 amino acids. J was trimmed by 5 bases and V by 4 bases; bases with no gene match: 5. CDR3 DNA: TGTGCCAGCAGCCGGACTAGCGGGGCCGGAGATACGCAGTATTTT. It translates to CASSRTSGAGDTQYF.

In its sample, this clone was seen once. The chain recombines TRBV27 with TRBJ2-1; D unresolved. The V gene's germline CDR1 is MNHEY and CDR2 SMNVEV (reference sequence). V was cut by 6 bases and J by 1 base, with 10 bases left in between. This CDR3 is built from 14 residues. The CDR3 spells CASRGRTSYNEQFF. The CDR3 nucleotides are TGTGCCAGCAGGGGCCGGACGTCCTACAATGAGCAGTTCTTC.

V gene TRBV15 combines with J gene TRBJ2-7; TRBD1 agrees at 9 bases. Germline assignment: CDR1 LNHNV and CDR2 YYDKDF (reference sequence). J gave up 5 bases and V 0 bases, and 8 bases lay outside the gene matches. The CDR3 covers 16 residues. CDR3 sequence (DNA): TGTGCCACCAGCAGAGAGAGAGGACAGGGGTTCCACGAGCAGTACTTC. Protein: CATSRERGQGFHEQYF.

This clone was detected once. The chain uses TRBV6-1 and TRBJ1-2; D possibly corresponds to TRBD1 (5 bases). V was pared by 6 bases and J by 8 bases, with 13 bases between. The CDR3 contains 12 residues. Germline V gene lookup returns CDR1 MNHNS and CDR2 SASEGT. The chain's CDR3 is CASSSGLGGYTF. As DNA, the CDR3 is TGTGCCAGCAGCTCAGGGTTAGGCGGCTACACCTTC.

This clone turned up a few times. The V call is TRBV5-1, the J call TRBJ1-4; D might be TRBD1 (6 bases). Deletions cut 4 bases from V and 1 base from J, with 14 bases between. CDR1 SGHRS and CDR2 YFSETQ come from the germline V gene. The CDR3 spans 16 residues. CDR3: CASSPDGRGTNEKLFF. The CDR3 bases are TGCGCCAGCAGCCCAGACGGCAGGGGAACTAATGAAAAACTGTTTTTT. The full variable domain, completed using reference TRBV5-1 and TRBJ1-4, is KAGVTQTPRYLIKTRGQQVTLSCSPISGHRSVSWYQQTPGQGLQFLFEYFSETQRNKGNFPGRFSGRQFSNSRSEMNVSTLELGDSALYLCASSPDGRGTNEKLFFGSGTQLSVL.

The CDR3 loop reads CASRGGAGYGYTF. The CDR3 DNA is TGTGCCAGCAGAGGGGGCGCAGGTTATGGCTACACCTTC. V usage is TRBV2 and J usage is TRBJ1-2; 7 bases map to TRBD1. The CDR3 totals 13 residues. V dropped 6 bases and J dropped 5; count of bases not matched to a gene: 6. CDR1 and CDR2 from the germline V gene are SNHLY and FYNNEI.